This T cell receptor beta chain was sequenced for a study of blood T cell repertoires in COVID-19. Measured with immunoSEQ multiplex PCR; TCRdb has only the in-frame clones, and not every one. The sample lists some 180,000 clones; around 90% were seen once. This CDR3 comprises 14 residues. Germline V gene lookup returns CDR1 SGHAT and CDR2 FQNNGV. J lost 4 bases, V lost 5 bases, and 6 bases had no gene match. This clone was detected only once. Sequenced material: peripheral blood. This receptor was obtained from a man over 45 with acute or convalescent COVID-19. The genes are TRBV11-2 and TRBJ2-7; 9 bases agree with TRBD1. This CDR3 reads CASSTTDRGYEQYF. The CDR3 DNA sequence: TGTGCCAGCAGCACCACGGACAGGGGTTACGAGCAGTACTTC.